One sample yielded the 26 T cell receptor beta chains listed below, sequenced in a study of T cell changes during pregnancy in multiple sclerosis. Method: immunoSEQ multiplex PCR; TCRdb's copy keeps in-frame clones and lacks some. The table includes about 100,000 clones, more than 90% detected once. The sample here was peripheral blood, taken in the second trimester of pregnancy. All receptors derive from a female donor with multiple sclerosis, enrolled in a pregnancy study.

The chain carries TRBV19 and TRBJ2-1; no clear D gene. Germline V gene lookup returns CDR1 LNHDA and CDR2 SQIVND (reference sequence). The ends were cut back, 0 bases at V and 6 bases at J, with 12 bases in the middle. The CDR3 consists of 15 residues. This CDR3 reads CASSIDPGKRNEQFF. CDR3 nucleotides: TGTGCCAGTAGTATAGACCCAGGTAAACGCAATGAGCAGTTCTTC.

The rearrangement links TRBV7-9 to TRBJ2-2; 10 bases align to TRBD1. CDR1 and CDR2 from the germline V gene are SEHNR and FQNEAQ (reference sequence). The CDR3 is 15 residues long. Germline trimming cut 5 bases from V and 6 bases from J; bases unmatched to any gene: 6. The CDR3 reads CASSPGTGESGELFF. The CDR3 DNA follows: TGTGCCAGCAGCCCCGGGACAGGGGAGTCCGGGGAGCTGTTTTTT.

Concerning this clone: Other DNA sequences within the sample encode an identical CDR3. V gene TRBV27 combines with J gene TRBJ2-1; TRBD2 matches at 11 bases. CDR3 length: 15 amino acids. In germline, CDR1 is MNHEY, CDR2 SMNVEV (reference sequence). V trimming: 4 bases; J trimming: 5 bases; junction bases outside the gene matches: 4. The CDR3, as DNA: TGTGCCAGCAGTTCGGGGACTAGCGGCGACAATGAGCAGTTCTTC. Amino acids: CASSSGTSGDNEQFF.

V gene TRBV30 combines with J gene TRBJ1-2, with unresolved D. This CDR3 is built from 11 residues. Germline CDR1 reads GTSNPN; CDR2 reads SVGIG (reference sequence). Trimming shortened V by 0 bases and J by 4 bases, and 3 bases separated the two germline ends. The CDR3, as DNA: TGTGCCTGGAGTGTAGCCTATGGCTACACCTTC. Translated: CAWSVAYGYTF.

The V call is TRBV5-4, the J call TRBJ1-3, with 7 bases fitting TRBD1. The junction had 0 bases not matched to a gene; V was cut back by 8 bases and J by 1 base. Germline lookup yields CDR1 SGHNT and CDR2 YYREEE (reference sequence). The CDR3 totals 12 residues. CDR3 sequence reads: CARGQSGNTIYF. The CDR3 bases are TGTGCCAGGGGACAGTCTGGAAACACCATATATTTT.

The chain couples TRBV5-1 to TRBJ2-7; TRBD2 aligns across 7 bases. The germline gives CDR1 SGHRS, CDR2 YFSETQ. CDR3 length: 13 residues. V gave up 0 bases and J gave up 5 bases; unmatched junction bases: 2. DNA for the CDR3: TGCGCCAGCAGCTTGGGAGCGGGGAACGAGCAGTACTTC. This gives the protein CASSLGAGNEQYF.

The V and J genes are TRBV27 and TRBJ2-7; TRBD1 matches 9 bases. V lost 8 bases and J lost 2; bases outside the gene matches: 7. The CDR3 runs to 14 residues. Germline loops: CDR1 MNHEY, CDR2 SMNVEV (reference sequence). The CDR3 loop is CASHRGRFTYEQYF. The CDR3 DNA reads as TGTGCCAGCCACAGGGGGCGGTTCACCTACGAGCAGTACTTC.

This clone occurred once. This rearrangement joins TRBV15 to TRBJ2-7, with TRBD2 identical over 8 bases. The CDR3 totals 15 residues. V lost 3 bases, J lost 7 bases, and 11 bases stayed unmatched. Looked up from germline, CDR1 is LNHNV and CDR2 is YYDKDF (reference sequence). The CDR3 region is CATSREREPSREQYF. Written as DNA, the CDR3 is TGTGCCACCAGCAGGGAGCGGGAGCCTTCCCGTGAGCAGTACTTC.

This clone occurred once. The rearrangement links TRBV5-1 to TRBJ2-1; D might be TRBD1 (5 bases). Looked up from germline, CDR1 is SGHRS and CDR2 is YFSETQ. V lost 5 bases and J 8 bases, leaving 14 bases between the germline ends. CDR3 length: 13 residues. This CDR3 reads CASRRQGHDEQFF. CDR3 DNA sequence: TGCGCCAGCAGGCGGCAGGGTCATGATGAGCAGTTCTTC.

The chain couples TRBV2 to TRBJ2-2, with D perhaps matching TRBD2 (5 bases). The germline V gene has CDR1 SNHLY and CDR2 FYNNEI. Trimming took 7 bases from V and 5 from J, leaving 11 bases between them. The CDR3 runs to 13 residues. DNA for the CDR3: TGTGCCAGCAACCCCTGGGAGACCGGGGAGCTGTTTTTT. Translated, it gives CASNPWETGELFF. Combining the CDR3 with reference TRBV2 and TRBJ2-2 gives the whole variable domain EPEVTQTPSHQVTQMGQEVILRCVPISNHLYFYWYRQILGQKVEFLVSFYNNEISEKSEIFDDQFSVERPDGSNFTLKIRSTKLEDSAMYFCASNPWETGELFFGEGSRLTVL.

The gene calls are TRBV4-3 and TRBJ1-2, with D possibly TRBD1 on 6 matching bases. Trimming cost V 4 bases and J 7 bases, with 19 bases left between them. The CDR3 runs to 15 residues. CDR1 and CDR2 from the germline V gene are LGHNA and YSLEER. CDR3 DNA: TGCGCCAGCAGCCCTGATTGGGGGGGGCTCGGTGGCTACACCTTC. Its protein is CASSPDWGGLGGYTF.

The rearrangement uses TRBV2 and TRBJ1-2; D possibly corresponds to TRBD1 (5 bases). V dropped 6 bases and J dropped 5 bases, with 13 bases sitting between them. CDR3 size: 13 residues. Per the germline V gene, CDR1 is SNHLY and CDR2 is FYNNEI. CDR3 protein: CASRSGTLYGYTF. As DNA, the CDR3 is TGTGCCAGCAGATCCGGGACTTTATATGGCTACACCTTC.

The chain combines TRBV6-1 with TRBJ1-4, with D maybe TRBD1 (5 bases). V was shortened by 0 bases and J by 7 bases, with 12 bases between the two germline ends. This CDR3 comprises 15 residues. Germline loops: CDR1 MNHNS, CDR2 SASEGT. The CDR3 DNA is TGTGCCAGCAGTGAAGCGCCCCAGGGAAGTGAAAAACTGTTTTTT. Its protein product is CASSEAPQGSEKLFF.

The V call is TRBV27, the J call TRBJ2-7; 7 bases match TRBD1. Germline V gene data show CDR1 as MNHEY and CDR2 as SMNVEV (reference sequence). Trimming took 0 bases from V and 2 from J; bases not matched to a gene: 1. The CDR3 has 14 amino acids. The CDR3 DNA reads TGTGCCAGCAGTTTATCAGGGACAGCCTACGAGCAGTACTTC. Translating it yields CASSLSGTAYEQYF.

The CDR3 loop reads CASSYEGARVTEAFF. The CDR3 bases are TGTGCCAGCAGTTACGAGGGGGCGCGTGTCACTGAAGCTTTCTTT. This chain uses TRBV6-5 with TRBJ1-1; 7 bases are shared with TRBD1. Germline CDR1 is MNHEY and CDR2 is SVGAGI. Trimming took 2 bases from V and 4 from J; bases not matched to a gene: 7. The CDR3 loop spans 15 amino acids.

The rearrangement links TRBV2 to TRBJ2-1, with D possibly matching TRBD2 (5 bases). V dropped 8 bases and J dropped 7 bases, with 12 bases sitting between them. The CDR3 contains 12 residues. CDR1 is SNHLY and CDR2 is FYNNEI in the germline V gene. CDR3 protein: CASPPRGNEQFF. Here the CDR3 DNA reads TGTGCCAGCCCCCCCCGAGGGAATGAGCAGTTCTTC. The variable domain in full, completed from reference TRBV2 and TRBJ2-1, reads EPEVTQTPSHQVTQMGQEVILRCVPISNHLYFYWYRQILGQKVEFLVSFYNNEISEKSEIFDDQFSVERPDGSNFTLKIRSTKLEDSAMYFCASPPRGNEQFFGPGTRLTVL.

The rearrangement uses TRBV19 and TRBJ2-2; no clear D gene. Germline V gene lookup returns CDR1 LNHDA and CDR2 SQIVND (reference sequence). Trimming stripped 3 bases from V and 2 bases from J, with 10 bases between. The CDR3 contains 15 residues. Written as DNA, the CDR3 is TGTGCCAGTAGTATGCGACACCTTAACACCGGGGAGCTGTTTTTT. Amino acid sequence: CASSMRHLNTGELFF.

CDR3 sequence reads: CASSRGQGAGEQYF. The CDR3 coding sequence is TGCGCCAGCAGCCGTGGACAGGGGGCGGGAGAGCAGTACTTC. The V call is TRBV5-1, the J call TRBJ2-7; TRBD1 agrees at 11 bases. CDR1 is SGHRS and CDR2 is YFSETQ in the germline V gene. The CDR3 is made up of 14 amino acids. V shed 4 bases, J shed 7 bases, and the junction held 7 bases outside the gene matches.

This chain connects TRBV19 to TRBJ1-4; D is perhaps TRBD1 (6 bases). The CDR3 has 18 residues. The V gene lost 0 bases and the J gene lost 15 bases, with 29 bases spanning the gap. The germline CDR1 and CDR2 sequences are LNHDA and SQIVND (reference sequence). In DNA, the CDR3 is TGTGCCAGTAGTATAGAAGGACAGTTGGATCCGGGACCGCGGGGGATGTTTTTT. Translation: CASSIEGQLDPGPRGMFF.

V usage is TRBV7-8 and J usage is TRBJ1-1, with D hard to call. The CDR3 covers 17 residues. Germline CDR1 and CDR2: SGHVS and FQNEAQ. V was pared by 4 bases and J by 0 bases, with 18 bases between. The CDR3 nucleotides are TGTGCCAGCAGCTGGTACCCAGGAGGAGTTTTGAACACTGAAGCTTTCTTT. Amino acids: CASSWYPGGVLNTEAFF.

The rearrangement uses TRBV6-5 and TRBJ1-1, with a weak D call TRBD1 (5 bases). The CDR3 loop spans 13 amino acids. The germline gives CDR1 MNHEY, CDR2 SVGAGI. V lost 10 bases to trimming and J lost 4 bases, with 16 bases between them. The CDR3 nucleotides are TGTGCCATTCGCCAGCAGGGTAGCACTGAAGCTTTCTTT. Translating gives CAIRQQGSTEAFF.

The gene calls are TRBV4-2 and TRBJ1-6; 9 bases align to TRBD1. V gave up 7 bases and J gave up 8 bases; unmatched junction bases: 6. The CDR3 is 14 amino acids. Germline-derived CDR1 and CDR2 are LGHNA and YNFKEQ. CDR3 protein: CASTRTGDYSPLHF. CDR3 sequence (DNA): TGTGCCAGCACAAGGACAGGGGACTATTCACCCCTCCACTTT.

The J gene is TRBJ2-2, the V gene TRBV10-3; D call uncertain. Looked up from germline, CDR1 is ENHRY and CDR2 is SYGVKD. Trimming stripped 3 bases from V and 8 bases from J, with 4 bases between. The CDR3 extends over 11 amino acids. The CDR3 coding sequence is TGTGCCATCAGTGATCTAGGGGAGCTGTTTTTT. Its translation: CAISDLGELFF.

This chain connects TRBV30 to TRBJ1-5; D uncertain. V was pared by 1 base and J by 5 bases, with 6 bases between. Germline values: CDR1 GTSNPN, CDR2 SVGIG (reference sequence). The CDR3 length is 12 residues. The CDR3 loop is CAWSDADQPQHF. CDR3 DNA: TGTGCCTGGAGTGACGCAGATCAGCCCCAGCATTTT.

The chain employs TRBV6-1 and TRBJ2-7, with D hard to call. The CDR3 spans 11 residues. Trimming pared 2 bases from V and 3 bases from J, leaving 2 bases between. CDR1 is MNHNS, CDR2 SASEGT, per germline. CDR3 nucleotides: TGTGCCAGCAGTGAACGCTACGAGCAGTACTTC. Translating gives CASSERYEQYF.

This clone has just a few counts. The chain carries TRBV20-1 and TRBJ2-1; D remains ambiguous. Trimming took 6 bases from V and 15 from J, leaving 18 bases between them. Germline assignment: CDR1 DFQATT and CDR2 SNEGSKA (reference sequence). The CDR3 is 11 residues long. CDR3 region: CSASSIPRPFF. The CDR3, as DNA: TGCAGTGCGAGTTCTATCCCTAGACCGTTCTTC.